This T cell receptor (beta chain) originates from a study of beta chain features in type 1 diabetes. Study-wide background: What patients shared with healthy donors was a similar profile of age, gender and cell yields.

This clone was seen repeatedly, ten times or more. Germline V CDR1 and CDR2: SQVTM, ANQGSEA. The CDR3 is made up of 13 amino acids. V was pared by 5 bases and J by 2 bases, with 11 bases between. Reverse transcription of all isolated RNA meant that expressed TCRB transcripts were sequenced. Assay: immunoSEQ multiplex PCR; the TCRdb copy retains only in-frame clones and omits some. This sample has about 340,000 clones, with 6.5% to 10% found just once. J is TRBJ2-3 and V is TRBV29-1; weak D call: TRBD1 (5 bases). This receptor was obtained from a woman between 18 and 29 years old in good health. Specimen: central memory CD4+ T cells from blood. The CDR3 region is CSVRPDTTDTQYF. For the CDR3, the DNA is TGCAGCGTTAGGCCGGACACCACAGATACGCAGTATTTT.